Below, one T cell receptor (beta chain) is given with its context. What it recognizes is unknown. The CDR3 is made up of 15 amino acids. Germline-derived CDR1 and CDR2 are SGDLS and YYNGEE. V lost 2 bases and J 5 bases, leaving 14 bases between the germline ends. This entry belongs to a study of T cell clonotyping in hematopoietic cell transplantation. Study outcomes and limitations: Higher Inverse Simpson Index values in graft donor and pretransplant recipient predicted broader posttransplant TCR diversity. Cells were unsorted, so CD4 and CD8 contributions were not separated. Few recipient clonotypes overlapped donors; over 97% were de novo at given depth. After transplant, recipient diversity fell while pathologically expanded clonotypes grew through day 180.

Method: immunoSEQ multiplex PCR; TCRdb's copy keeps in-frame clones and lacks some. The sample consists of some 40,000 clones, less than 95% of them appearing once. Material: peripheral blood mononuclear cells. This receptor was taken from a woman between 45 and 65 years old in good health. Some clones in this sample may be carry-over from other donors' samples. The rearrangement uses TRBV9 and TRBJ1-5; D remains unclear. The CDR3 DNA follows: TGTGCCAGCAGCGTTGACGAGGGCCGATATCAGCCCCAGCATTTT. Residues: CASSVDEGRYQPQHF.